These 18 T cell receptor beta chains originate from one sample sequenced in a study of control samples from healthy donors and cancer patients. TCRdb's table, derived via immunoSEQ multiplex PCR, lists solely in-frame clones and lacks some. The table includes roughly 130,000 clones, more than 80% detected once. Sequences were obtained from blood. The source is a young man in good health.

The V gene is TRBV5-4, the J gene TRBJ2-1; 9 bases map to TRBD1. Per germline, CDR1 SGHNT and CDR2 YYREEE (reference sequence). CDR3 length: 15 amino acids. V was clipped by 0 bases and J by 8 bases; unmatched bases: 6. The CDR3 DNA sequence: TGTGCCAGCAGCTTGGCCGGGACAGGGTTGGATGAGCAGTTCTTC. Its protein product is CASSLAGTGLDEQFF.

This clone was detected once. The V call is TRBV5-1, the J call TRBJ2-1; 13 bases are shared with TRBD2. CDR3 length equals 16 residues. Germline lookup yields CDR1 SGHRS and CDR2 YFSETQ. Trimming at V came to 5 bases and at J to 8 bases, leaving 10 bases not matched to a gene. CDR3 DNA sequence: TGCGCCAGCAGGTCTGGGACTAGCGGGGAGGGGGATGAGCAGTTCTTC. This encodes CASRSGTSGEGDEQFF.

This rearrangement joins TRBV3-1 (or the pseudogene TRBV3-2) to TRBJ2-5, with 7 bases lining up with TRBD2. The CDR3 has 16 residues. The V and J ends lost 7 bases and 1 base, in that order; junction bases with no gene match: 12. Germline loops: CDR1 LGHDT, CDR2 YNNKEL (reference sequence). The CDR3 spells CASNGKRDWVQETQYF. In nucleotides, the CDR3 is TGTGCCAGCAACGGGAAGCGGGATTGGGTCCAAGAGACCCAGTACTTC.

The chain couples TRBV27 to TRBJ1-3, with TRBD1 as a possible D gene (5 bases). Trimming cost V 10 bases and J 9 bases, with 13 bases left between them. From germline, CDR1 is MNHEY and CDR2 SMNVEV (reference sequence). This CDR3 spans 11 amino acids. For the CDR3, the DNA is TGTGCCAACCAAACCGGGACCACCATATATTTT. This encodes CANQTGTTIYF.

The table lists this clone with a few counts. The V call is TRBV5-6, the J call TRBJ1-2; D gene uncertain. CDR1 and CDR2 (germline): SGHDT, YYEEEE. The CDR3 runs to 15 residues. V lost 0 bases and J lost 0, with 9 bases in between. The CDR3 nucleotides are TGTGCCAGCAGCTTGGGCACCTTAGCTAACTATGGCTACACCTTC. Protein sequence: CASSLGTLANYGYTF.

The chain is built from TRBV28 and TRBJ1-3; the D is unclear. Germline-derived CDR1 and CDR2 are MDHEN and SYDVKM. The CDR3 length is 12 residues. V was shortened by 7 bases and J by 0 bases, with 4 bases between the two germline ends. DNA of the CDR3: TGTGCCAGCATCGCCTCTGGAAACACCATATATTTT. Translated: CASIASGNTIYF.

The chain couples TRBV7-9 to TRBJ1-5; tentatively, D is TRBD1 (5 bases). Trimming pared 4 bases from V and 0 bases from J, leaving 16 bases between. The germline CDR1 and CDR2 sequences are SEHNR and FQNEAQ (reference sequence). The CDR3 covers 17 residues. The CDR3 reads CASSSEVDSLSNQPQHF. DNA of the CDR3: TGTGCCAGCAGCTCGGAAGTCGACAGTCTTAGCAATCAGCCCCAGCATTTT.

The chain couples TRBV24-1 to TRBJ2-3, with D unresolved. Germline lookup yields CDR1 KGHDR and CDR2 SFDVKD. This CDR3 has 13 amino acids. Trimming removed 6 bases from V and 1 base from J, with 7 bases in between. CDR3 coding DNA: TGTGCCACCAGTCGGCAGGGCACAGATACGCAGTATTTT. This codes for CATSRQGTDTQYF.

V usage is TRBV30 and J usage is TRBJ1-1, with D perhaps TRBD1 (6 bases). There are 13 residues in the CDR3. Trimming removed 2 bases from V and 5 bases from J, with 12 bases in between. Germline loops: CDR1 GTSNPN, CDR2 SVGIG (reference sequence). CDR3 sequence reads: CAWSKQGDTEAFF. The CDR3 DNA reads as TGTGCCTGGAGTAAACAGGGAGATACTGAAGCTTTCTTT.

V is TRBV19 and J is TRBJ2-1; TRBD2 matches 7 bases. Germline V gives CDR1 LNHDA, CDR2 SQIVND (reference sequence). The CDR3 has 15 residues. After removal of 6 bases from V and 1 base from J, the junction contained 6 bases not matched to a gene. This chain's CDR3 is CASRGGRESYNEQFF. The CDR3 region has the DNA TGTGCCAGTAGGGGTGGGCGGGAGTCCTACAATGAGCAGTTCTTC.

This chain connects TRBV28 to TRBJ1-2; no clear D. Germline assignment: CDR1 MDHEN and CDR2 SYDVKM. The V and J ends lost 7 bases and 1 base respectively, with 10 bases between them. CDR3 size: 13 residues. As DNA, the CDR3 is TGTGCCAGCAACTCTCGGGTTAACTATGGCTACACCTTC. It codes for CASNSRVNYGYTF.

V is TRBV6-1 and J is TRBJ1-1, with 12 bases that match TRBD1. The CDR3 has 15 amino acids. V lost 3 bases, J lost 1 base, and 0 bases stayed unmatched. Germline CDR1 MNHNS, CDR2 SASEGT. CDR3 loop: CASSEGQGANTEAFF. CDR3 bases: TGTGCCAGCAGTGAGGGACAGGGGGCGAACACTGAAGCTTTCTTT.

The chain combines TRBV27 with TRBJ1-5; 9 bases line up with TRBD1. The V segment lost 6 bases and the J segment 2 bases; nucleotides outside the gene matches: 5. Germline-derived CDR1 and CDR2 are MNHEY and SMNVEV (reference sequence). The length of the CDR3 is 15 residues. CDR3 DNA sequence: TGTGCCAGCAGCCTTAGGACAGGGGGCAATCAGCCCCAGCATTTT. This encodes CASSLRTGGNQPQHF.

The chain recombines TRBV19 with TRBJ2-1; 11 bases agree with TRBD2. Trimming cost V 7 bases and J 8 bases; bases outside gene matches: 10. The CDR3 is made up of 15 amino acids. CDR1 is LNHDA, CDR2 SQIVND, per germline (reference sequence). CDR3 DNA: TGTGCCAGTAATTCACTAGCGGGAGAGGCTGATGAGCAGTTCTTC. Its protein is CASNSLAGEADEQFF.

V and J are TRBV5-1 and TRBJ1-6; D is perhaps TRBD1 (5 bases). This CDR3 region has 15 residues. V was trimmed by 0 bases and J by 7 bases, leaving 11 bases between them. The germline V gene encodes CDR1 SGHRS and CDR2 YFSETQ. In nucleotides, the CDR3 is TGCGCCAGCAGCTTGGAGGGGAATCAAAATTCACCCCTCCACTTT. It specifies CASSLEGNQNSPLHF.

The CDR3 DNA reads as TGTGCCAGCCGACTCGAGGGGGGCCCAGAGACCCAGTACTTC. It is translated as CASRLEGGPETQYF. The gene calls are TRBV6-5 and TRBJ2-5; D may be TRBD1 or TRBD2 (6 bases each). CDR3 length: 14 residues. V was cut by 8 bases and J by 4 bases, with 17 bases left in between. Germline loops: CDR1 MNHEY, CDR2 SVGAGI.

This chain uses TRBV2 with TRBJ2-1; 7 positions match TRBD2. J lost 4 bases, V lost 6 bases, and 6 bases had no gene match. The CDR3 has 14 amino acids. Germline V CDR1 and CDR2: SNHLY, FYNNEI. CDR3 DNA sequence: TGTGCCAGCAGCCAAGCGGGACTTTACAATGAGCAGTTCTTC. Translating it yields CASSQAGLYNEQFF.

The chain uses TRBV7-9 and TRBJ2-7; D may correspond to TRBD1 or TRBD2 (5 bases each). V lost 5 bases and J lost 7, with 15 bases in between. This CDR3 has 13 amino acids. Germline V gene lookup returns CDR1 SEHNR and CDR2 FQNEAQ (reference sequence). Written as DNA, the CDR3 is TGTGCCAGCAGCGATGGGAACTGGGGGGAGCAGTACGTC. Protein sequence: CASSDGNWGEQYV.